This T cell receptor beta chain was obtained from a study of long-term antiretroviral therapy in people with HIV. Trimming removed 7 bases from V and 8 bases from J, with 20 bases in between. Germline-derived CDR1 and CDR2 are SEHNR and FQNEAQ (reference sequence). The CDR3 is 14 amino acids. Investigators performed immunoSEQ version v3.0 at survey level. The protocol was immunoSEQ multiplex PCR, while the TCRdb copy is restricted to in-frame clones and leaves out a portion. The table includes approximately 24,000 clones, roughly 79% detected once. This sample comprised unsorted PBMCs, obtained 2.1 years after starting antiretroviral therapy. The receptor's source is a man younger than 45 with HIV. This chain uses TRBV7-9 with TRBJ1-2; no definite D call. The CDR3 loop reads CASTPQGGAGGYTF. CDR3 nucleotide sequence: TGTGCCAGCACCCCGCAAGGAGGCGCGGGGGGCTACACCTTC. The full variable domain, its missing parts supplied by reference TRBV7-9 and TRBJ1-2, is DTGVSQNPRHKITKRGQNVTFRCDPISEHNRLYWYRQTLGQGPEFLTYFQNEAQLEKSRLLSDRFSAERPKGSFSTLEIQRTEQGDSAMYLCASTPQGGAGGYTFGSGTRLTVV.